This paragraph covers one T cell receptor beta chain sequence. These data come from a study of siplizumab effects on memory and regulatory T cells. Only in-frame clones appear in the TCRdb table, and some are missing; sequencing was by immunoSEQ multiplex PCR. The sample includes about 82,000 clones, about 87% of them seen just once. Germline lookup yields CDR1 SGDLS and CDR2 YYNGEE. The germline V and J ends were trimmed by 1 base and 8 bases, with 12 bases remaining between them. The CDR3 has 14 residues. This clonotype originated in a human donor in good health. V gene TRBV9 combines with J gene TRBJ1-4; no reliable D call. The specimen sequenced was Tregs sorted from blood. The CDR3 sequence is CASSVYGETEKLFF. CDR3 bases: TGTGCCAGCAGCGTATATGGGGAGACGGAAAAACTGTTTTTT.